These 10 T cell receptor beta chains share one sample of origin, sequenced in a study of blood T cell repertoires in COVID-19 (TCRdb year 2020). The library was obtained by the immunoSEQ multiplex PCR assay. The immuneACCESS repertoire file appears here via TCRdb, limited to in-frame rearrangements. These files lack a portion of the clones; in checked studies, under half of the deficit traces to unresolved V genes, and the cause of the others is not known. The sample has about 370,000 clones on record, more than 75% of them singletons. Together, the top ten hold less than 11% of the sample. Sequencing input: peripheral blood. Receptor source: a woman aged 25-40 years with COVID-19, enrolled during active disease.

This chain links TRBV7-9 with TRBJ2-2, with D possibly being TRBD2 (6 bases). Trimming removed 4 bases from V and 6 bases from J, with 15 bases in between. This CDR3 comprises 15 residues. CDR1 and CDR2 from the germline V gene are SEHNR and FQNEAQ (reference sequence). CDR3 loop: CASSSSREQAGELFF. The CDR3 bases are TGTGCCAGCAGCTCGTCCCGGGAGCAGGCCGGGGAGCTGTTTTTT. The complete variable domain, with remaining parts taken from reference TRBV7-9 and TRBJ2-2, reads DTGVSQNPRHKITKRGQNVTFRCDPISEHNRLYWYRQTLGQGPEFLTYFQNEAQLEKSRLLSDRFSAERPKGSFSTLEIQRTEQGDSAMYLCASSSSREQAGELFFGEGSRLTVL.

The V gene is TRBV21-1, the J gene TRBJ2-4; TRBD1 is the table's D call, not checked against the DNA. TRBV21-1 is annotated as a pseudogene. The CDR3 extends over 18 amino acids. CDR3 sequence: CASSKNGTVGVAKNIQYF. Here the CDR3 DNA reads TGTGCCAGCAGTAAGAACGGGACAGTAGGTGTAGCCAAAAACATTCAGTACTTC.

The genes are TRBV28 and TRBJ2-3; TRBD2 matches 10 bases. Germline CDR1 reads MDHEN; CDR2 reads SYDVKM. Trimming removed 5 bases from V and 8 bases from J; junction bases left unmatched: 7. This CDR3 spans 14 amino acids. CDR3 loop: CASSAGTSVVTQYF. The DNA for the CDR3 is TGTGCCAGCAGTGCCGGGACTAGCGTGGTTACGCAGTATTTT. The entire variable domain, with the rest obtained from reference TRBV28 and TRBJ2-3, is as follows: DVKVTQSSRYLVKRTGEKVFLECVQDMDHENMFWYRQDPGLGLRLIYFSYDVKMKEKGDIPEGYSVSREKKERFSLILESASTNQTSMYLCASSAGTSVVTQYFGPGTRLTVL.

As concerns this clone: Additional DNA sequences in this sample encode the identical CDR3. The genes are TRBV2 and TRBJ1-3, with a possible D match to TRBD1 (5 bases). Between the trimmed V and J ends, which lost 4 bases and 1 base, there was a span of 11 bases. Germline assignment: CDR1 SNHLY and CDR2 FYNNEI. CDR3 length: 15 residues. This CDR3 is CASSVHRGSGNTIYF. CDR3 in DNA: TGTGCCAGCAGTGTTCATCGGGGGTCTGGAAACACCATATATTTT.

The chain employs TRBV6-5 and TRBJ2-5, with TRBD1 matching over 8 bases. This CDR3 contains 14 residues. V gave up 2 bases and J gave up 6 bases; unmatched junction bases: 5. Germline V lookup: CDR1 MNHEY, CDR2 SVGAGI. The CDR3, as DNA: TGTGCCAGCAGTTACAGGGACAGGACGAAGACCCAGTACTTC. Amino acids: CASSYRDRTKTQYF.

A single count supports this clone. The chain joins TRBV5-1 to TRBJ2-1; 8 bases match TRBD2. Per the germline V gene, CDR1 is SGHRS and CDR2 is YFSETQ. The length of the CDR3 is 14 residues. The V gene end was trimmed by 1 base and the J gene end by 9 bases; junction bases not matched to a gene: 6. The CDR3 nucleotides are TGCGCCAGCAGCTTGTTCCGAGCGGGAGTTGAGCAGTTCTTC. Protein sequence: CASSLFRAGVEQFF. Supplemented by reference TRBV5-1 and TRBJ2-1, the full variable domain reads KAGVTQTPRYLIKTRGQQVTLSCSPISGHRSVSWYQQTPGQGLQFLFEYFSETQRNKGNFPGRFSGRQFSNSRSEMNVSTLELGDSALYLCASSLFRAGVEQFFGPGTRLTVL.

The CDR3 sequence: CASGPAGINYEQYF. The CDR3 DNA reads TGTGCCAGCGGCCCGGCCGGGATAAACTACGAGCAGTACTTC. V usage is TRBV25-1 and J usage is TRBJ2-7; maybe TRBD2 (5 bases). CDR1 MGHDK and CDR2 SYGVNS come from the germline V gene. Trimming took 8 bases from V and 3 from J, leaving 17 bases between them. The CDR3 consists of 14 residues.

The chain employs TRBV9 and TRBJ2-1; D is unresolved. Trimming left V 0 bases short and J 4 bases short, with 8 bases between. Germline CDR1 SGDLS, CDR2 YYNGEE. CDR3 size: 14 residues. Written as DNA, the CDR3 is TGTGCCAGCAGCGTAGGAGCCAAGTACAATGAGCAGTTCTTC. This sequence encodes CASSVGAKYNEQFF.

In this sample, this clone turned up once. The chain uses TRBV3-1 (or the pseudogene TRBV3-2) and TRBJ2-7, with a tentative D call TRBD1 (5 bases). The CDR3 has 14 residues. Germline CDR1 LGHDT, CDR2 YNNKEL (reference sequence). Deletions cut 6 bases from V and 1 base from J, with 13 bases between. The chain's CDR3 is CASSPGMGSYEQYF. CDR3 DNA sequence: TGTGCCAGCAGTCCAGGGATGGGGTCCTACGAGCAGTACTTC.

This clone occurred a few times. This chain joins TRBV2 and TRBJ2-2, with 9 bases that match TRBD1. V shed 9 bases, J shed 5 bases, and the junction held 7 bases outside the gene matches. Per germline, CDR1 SNHLY and CDR2 FYNNEI. The CDR3 is 14 residues long. CDR3 coding DNA: TGTGCCAGTGTGGACAGGGGATGGACCGGGGAGCTGTTTTTT. It codes for CASVDRGWTGELFF.